This T cell receptor (beta chain) is drawn from a study of blood T cell repertoires in COVID-19. Study overall: Samples of COVID-19 (acute and convalescent) were obtained from the United States, Italy and Spain.

Participants, 18 to 89 years old, spanned around 26 US areas. Participants were placed into cohorts based on the clinical history they reported. This clone has just one count. This CDR3 contains 13 residues. The V and J ends lost 3 bases and 5 bases, in that order; junction bases with no gene match: 5. The germline gives CDR1 SQVTM, CDR2 ANQGSEA. Original handling: Reference gene primer amplification gave estimated nucleated cell counts. The assay was immunoSEQ multiplex PCR, and TCRdb's table has in-frame clones only and misses some. The V and J calls and clone size are taken from that table; D and trimming were inferred from the DNA. This sample yields around 180,000 clones, of which more than 75% are seen a single time; around 16% belongs to the top ten.

Specimen: PBMCs or T cells enriched from blood (not recorded which). This receptor was obtained from a woman between 45 and 60 years old with acute COVID-19. J is TRBJ1-2 and V is TRBV29-1; 8 bases map to TRBD1. As DNA, the CDR3 is TGCAGCGTTGAGCTGGACAGGGTGTATGGCTACACCTTC. It encodes CSVELDRVYGYTF.